This TCR beta chain was recorded in a study of blood T cell repertoires in COVID-19. About the research overall: COVID-19 samples collected from the United States, Italy and Spain covered acute and convalescent phases. From T cells, B-cell-depleted T cells, or PBMCs came the material, which was cDNA or gDNA.

Sequencing was performed with immunoSEQ multiplex PCR; in TCRdb, only in-frame clones are kept and a portion is missing. The repertoire has roughly 95,000 clones, 80% to 85% of them found once; the top ten carry 3.5% to 5%. The count of this clone is one. This CDR3 has 14 residues. V dropped 5 bases and J dropped 5 bases, with 12 bases sitting between them. Germline V gene sequence: CDR1 LNHDA, CDR2 SQIVND (reference sequence). The sequence was obtained from a man between 60 and 75 years old with acute or convalescent COVID-19. The material sequenced was peripheral blood. The V gene is TRBV19, the J gene TRBJ1-4, with D tentatively TRBD1 (6 bases). In DNA, the CDR3 is TGTGCCAGTAGTCTGCAGGGGATAAATGAAAAACTGTTTTTT. This gives the protein CASSLQGINEKLFF.